Listed below are T cell receptor beta chains from one sample, sequenced in a study of T cells in localized non-small cell lung cancer. Libraries were prepared by immunoSEQ multiplex PCR; TCRdb keeps only in-frame clonotypes and omits some of them. The sample lists under 40,000 clones, 93% occurring once. Sequenced material: peripheral blood, taken before any cancer treatment. The receptor source for this set is a female donor at least 60 years old with stage I lung adenocarcinoma. Both conserved end residues are part of each CDR3. Fields, in order: J gene, D gene, V gene, CDR3 protein, CDR3 DNA. The D gene is left open where the match is weak.

>TRBJ1-6|NA|TRBV7-2
CASSLALQRPLHF
TGTGCCAGCAGCTTAGCTCTTCAACGCCCGCTCCACTTT
>TRBJ1-2|TRBD1|TRBV4-3
CASRPTGGSYGYTF
TGCGCCAGCAGGCCGACAGGGGGCAGCTATGGCTACACCTTC
>TRBJ2-3|TRBD2|TRBV11-2
CASSSRLAGAITDTQYF
TGTGCCAGCAGCTCCCGACTAGCGGGGGCGATCACAGATACGCAGTATTTT
>TRBJ1-2|TRBD1|TRBV10-3
CAISETGGIGGYTF
TGTGCCATCAGTGAAACAGGGGGCATAGGAGGCTACACCTTC
>TRBJ2-1|NA|TRBV11-2
CASSNRDSQFF
TGTGCCAGCAGTAACCGGGACTCCCAGTTCTTC
>TRBJ1-2|NA|TRBV29-1
CSVDREGNGYTF
TGCAGCGTTGACCGAGAAGGGAATGGCTACACCTTC
>TRBJ2-5|NA|TRBV6-5
CATKRVAVEETQYF
TGTGCCACGAAGAGGGTGGCCGTTGAAGAGACCCAGTACTTC
>TRBJ1-1|NA|TRBV9
CASSVGIPVAGEGTEAFF
TGTGCCAGCAGCGTAGGAATCCCCGTCGCAGGGGAGGGAACTGAAGCTTTCTTT
>TRBJ2-6|NA|TRBV28
CASSLPDNSGANVLTF
TGTGCCAGCAGTTTGCCCGACAACTCTGGGGCCAACGTCCTGACTTTC
>TRBJ2-1|NA|TRBV9
CASSVGDEQFF
TGTGCCAGCAGCGTAGGGGATGAGCAGTTCTTC
>TRBJ2-6|NA|TRBV5-8
CASSYTLAEEATGANVLTF
TGTGCCAGCAGCTACACCTTGGCGGAGGAGGCGACTGGGGCCAACGTCCTGACTTTC
>TRBJ2-7|TRBD1|TRBV14
CASSHYRGYEQYF
TGTGCCAGCAGCCACTACAGGGGCTACGAGCAGTACTTC
>TRBJ1-5|TRBD1|TRBV9
CASSVGSGQGNQPQHF
TGTGCCAGCAGCGTAGGATCGGGACAGGGGAATCAGCCCCAGCATTTT
>TRBJ1-2|NA|TRBV30
CAWSEEGPSGYTF
TGTGCCTGGAGTGAAGAGGGGCCCAGTGGCTACACCTTC
>TRBJ2-5|NA|TRBV18
CASSPGTGETQYF
TGTGCCAGCTCACCGGGGACGGGAGAGACCCAGTACTTC
>TRBJ2-3|NA|TRBV7-9
CASSLGDRSTDTQYF
TGTGCCAGCAGCTTAGGGGACCGTTCCACAGATACGCAGTATTTT